This T cell receptor (beta chain) originates from a study of T cells after yellow fever vaccination (dated by TCRdb to about 2019). Study-level background: The SMART-Seq v4 Ultra Low Input RNA kit was used to prepare libraries from fractions with low cell numbers. Bulk TCR alpha and beta repertoires were sequenced longitudinally to track T-cell clones before and after primary and booster YFV17D yellow fever vaccination. Two healthy male donors, one aged 18 to 30 and one aged 30 to 40 years, made up the cohort. Bulk PBMC replicates and cell subsets were isolated from blood drawn at multiple timepoints before and after both primary and secondary immunization. What the research found in general, with its limitations: FACS-sorted repertoires could contain abundant contaminating clonotypes from the bulk population, so computational filtering was required. Only a couple of donors were included in the study, so the extent to which the findings can be generalized is limited. A small fraction of clonotypes showed up in both the CD4 and CD8 compartments, probably as a result of convergent recombination. Compared with the primary T-cell response, the secondary T-cell response was weaker but faster, peaking on day 5 rather than day 15. Most clones expanded after primary vaccination (approximately 97% of CD4 and around 88% of CD8) were re-detected after the booster, suggesting that broad memory maintenance occurred.

Sequences MRHNA (CDR1) and SNTAGT (CDR2) are obtained from the germline V gene. Cut back by 5 bases and 10 bases, the V and J ends lie 6 bases apart. The CDR3 has 11 amino acids, counting the end cysteine and phenylalanine. This entry keeps only the CDR3 DNA: 33 bases, framed from base 1. This clonotype was found a few times. Its antigen remains unidentified. Within one base of it there is no much larger clone, and no base qualities were kept. Synthesis of TCR cDNA relied on 5'RACE template switching, a step that introduced a universal primer site along with unique molecular identifiers. cDNA synthesis was primed from both the TCR alpha and TCR beta constant segments. Library amplification used two PCR steps, and the second PCR step added sample barcodes and sequencing adapters. Sequencing of libraries was performed on Illumina HiSeq 2500 (2x100 bp) or NovaSeq (2x150 bp). On the authors' methods: Reads were demultiplexed and collapsed into UMI consensus sequences with MIGEC, and V(D)J alignment was performed with MiXCR. Vaccine-responding clonotypes were defined with edgeR using replicate PBMC samples, requiring FDR below 0.01 and a log2 fold change above 5 up to day 15. Each bulk clonotype received a CD4 or CD8 identity based on whether the sequenced CD4 or CD8 repertoire contained that clonotype at higher abundance. In-frame beta chains were kept once TCRdb had trimmed the public reads at Q25 with fastp and called clones with MiXCR. CDR3 protein sequences are deduplicated, and each keeps its most common genes and DNA. It is TCRdb's table, rather than the study itself, that gives the V and J calls and clone size. For this sample there are some 560,000 distinct CDR3 sequences; roughly 17% appear just once. The ten most abundant clones make up about 18% of the sample.

According to the study, the label for this sample's treatment or condition signals: live attenuated yellow fever vaccine strain. At each blood-draw timepoint, two biological replicates of bulk PBMCs were collected. A standard Ficoll-Paque protocol was used to isolate PBMCs from peripheral blood. TriZol was used to extract RNA from bulk PBMCs, CD4 and CD8 fractions, and dextramer-positive and dextramer-negative fractions. This specimen was PBMCs, taken 4 to 6 days after the first yellow fever vaccination. The sequence derives from a man aged 18-30 years who received the YFV17D yellow fever vaccine. The rearrangement combines TRBV6-4 with TRBJ1-6; no D gene can be assigned with confidence. In nucleotides, the sequence is TGTGCCAGCAGTTCTTGGTCACCCCTCCACTTT. Translated, this is CASSSWSPLHF.